This entry is about one T cell receptor beta chain. This sample was included in a study of technical replicates of blood from a handful of donors. The data were produced by immunoSEQ multiplex PCR, yet TCRdb's version contains in-frame clones alone and is incomplete. The sample has some 62,000 clones; around nine tenths are singletons. The CDR3 consists of 14 residues. Trimming removed 0 bases at V and 2 bases at J, with 6 bases between. Germline V gives CDR1 SGHRS, CDR2 YFSETQ. The V call is TRBV5-1, the J call TRBJ1-3; no reliable D call. Input material: PBMCs. The receptor was isolated from a human donor in good health. Some clones in this sample may be carry-over from other donors' samples. Here the CDR3 reads CASSLGHPGNTIYF. The CDR3 DNA reads TGCGCCAGCAGCTTGGGGCATCCTGGAAACACCATATATTTT. The full variable domain, in which reference TRBV5-1 and TRBJ1-3 provide the parts outside the CDR3, is KAGVTQTPRYLIKTRGQQVTLSCSPISGHRSVSWYQQTPGQGLQFLFEYFSETQRNKGNFPGRFSGRQFSNSRSEMNVSTLELGDSALYLCASSLGHPGNTIYFGEGSWLTVV.